Listed below are T cell receptor beta chains from one sample, sequenced in a study of post-analysis software for immune sequencing data. Each CDR3 protein is one row after TCRdb ran MiXCR on the PCR reads. The data contain hundreds of thousands of distinct CDR3 sequences, 25% to 30% of them singletons. Input material: blood. These receptors all come from a girl between 10 and 17 years old with multiple sclerosis. The CDR3 runs from the conserved cysteine through the conserved F or W. D genes are given only for firm matches. Some rows mark clone size as missing; the rest say once, few, many or name a class of expanded clone.

j_call,clone_size,v_call,d_call,cdr3_nt,cdr3_aa
TRBJ2-3,NA,TRBV7-2,NA,TGTGCCAGCAGCTTAGGGGCTAGCGCTAGCACAGATACGCAGTATTTT,CASSLGASASTDTQYF
TRBJ2-1,NA,TRBV7-7,NA,TGTGCTAGCAGCATGAGGGGGGGCTCCTACAATGAGCAGTTCTTC,CASSMRGGSYNEQFF
TRBJ2-5,few,TRBV4-1,NA,TGCGCCAGCAGCCAAGATCGCCGACCAGAGACCCAGTACTTC,CASSQDRRPETQYF
TRBJ1-2,NA,TRBV29-1,NA,TGCAGCGTTGAATCCCTGGGGGGCGAGTACCATGGCTACACCTTC,CSVESLGGEYHGYTF
TRBJ1-2,few,TRBV10-3,NA,TGTGCCATCAGTGGGGACACCGTAAACTATGGCTACACCTTC,CAISGDTVNYGYTF
TRBJ1-4,NA,TRBV5-1,TRBD1,TGCGCCAGCAGCTTAAAAACCGGGACAGGGTTTGAAAAACTGTTTTTT,CASSLKTGTGFEKLFF
TRBJ2-5,few,TRBV29-1,NA,TGCAGCGGACTGTTCGGGACCCAGTACTTC,CSGLFGTQYF
TRBJ2-1,many,TRBV7-2,TRBD2,TGTGCCAGCAGCTTAGTGACTAGCGGGAGAACAGGTCGCTACAATGAGCAGTTCTTC,CASSLVTSGRTGRYNEQFF
TRBJ2-2,NA,TRBV7-8,TRBD1,TGTGCCGGCAGCTCGGGACAGGGTATGGGGGAGCTGTTTTTT,CAGSSGQGMGELFF
TRBJ2-3,few,TRBV5-6,NA,TGTGCCAGCAGCCGCTCGATTTCGGGACTCATAACAGATACGCAGTATTTT,CASSRSISGLITDTQYF
TRBJ1-5,NA,TRBV20-1,TRBD1,TGCAGTGCTAATATACAGGGGGCGAGAAATCAGCCCCGGCATTTT,CSANIQGARNQPRHF
TRBJ2-3,NA,TRBV6-2/TRBV6-3,TRBD2,TGTGCCAGCAGCGTACTAGCGACCCGCACAGATACGCAGTATTTT,CASSVLATRTDTQYF
TRBJ1-1,NA,TRBV3-1,NA,TGTGCCAGCAGGAACAATCCCCGGGACGGGGATGAAGCTTTCTTT,CASRNNPRDGDEAFF
TRBJ2-1,NA,TRBV28,NA,TGTGCCAGCAGTGTCTTTCTCGGGGGCTACAATGAGCAGTTCTTC,CASSVFLGGYNEQFF
TRBJ1-2,few,TRBV6-2/TRBV6-3,NA,TGTGCCAGCAGTTCCGTTCTGGCAGGAGACTACTATGGCTACACCTTC,CASSSVLAGDYYGYTF
TRBJ1-6,NA,TRBV7-6,NA,TGTGCCAGCAGCTTAGTTCGGCGGCCCCTCCACTTT,CASSLVRRPLHF
TRBJ1-6,few,TRBV2,NA,TGTGCCAGCAGTGAGGACGGCCGATACTATAATTCACCCCTCCACTTT,CASSEDGRYYNSPLHF
TRBJ2-3,NA,TRBV28,TRBD2,TGTGCCAGCAGTTTAAAGAGGCTAGCGGGAGTGTCAGATACGCAGTATTTT,CASSLKRLAGVSDTQYF
TRBJ2-1,NA,TRBV28,NA,TGTGCCAGCAGTTTGTCGGGCCGGGAGACCCGGTACTTC,CASSLSGRETRYF
TRBJ1-2,many,TRBV6-1,NA,TGTGCCAGCAGTGATTTGTGGGGGTCCTATGGCTACACCTTC,CASSDLWGSYGYTF
TRBJ1-3,few,TRBV6-1,NA,TGTGCCAGCAGTCCGGGGGTGAGACGCGGACAGTCCGGAAACACCATATATTTT,CASSPGVRRGQSGNTIYF
TRBJ1-5,few,TRBV27,NA,TGTGCCAGCAGTAAACAGGGTTTAAGCAATCAGCCCCAGCATTTT,CASSKQGLSNQPQHF
TRBJ2-1,NA,TRBV20-1,NA,TGCAGTGCCTACGGTCATGAGCAGTTCTTC,CSAYGHEQFF
TRBJ2-5,NA,TRBV6-5,TRBD2,TGTGCCAGCAGTTATTCCGGGGGGTACCAAGAGACCCAGTACTTC,CASSYSGGYQETQYF
TRBJ2-1,few,TRBV20-1,NA,TGCAGTGCTAGTCGACTAGGGGGAATGGGTGAGCAGTTCTTC,CSASRLGGMGEQFF
TRBJ2-7,many,TRBV5-1,NA,TGCGCCAGCAGCTTGGATCTCCAGGGGTTATCCGAGCAGTACTTC,CASSLDLQGLSEQYF
TRBJ2-4,few,TRBV27,NA,TGTGCCAGCAGTAATCCTCGGGGACCGCGAAAAAACATTCAGTACTTC,CASSNPRGPRKNIQYF
TRBJ1-2,few,TRBV7-2,NA,TGTGCCAGCAGCGCCCAGGCGCGGATTTATGGCTACACCTTC,CASSAQARIYGYTF
TRBJ2-5,few,TRBV20-1,NA,TGCAGTGCGGTGGGACTGGAAGAGACCCAGTACTTC,CSAVGLEETQYF
TRBJ2-1,many,TRBV5-1,NA,TGTGCCAGCAGCTTAAGAGGAGATGAGCAGTTCTTC,CASSLRGDEQFF
TRBJ2-2,NA,TRBV29-1,NA,TGCAGCGTTGACTCTTCGAACACCGGGGAGCTGTTTTTT,CSVDSSNTGELFF
TRBJ2-7,NA,TRBV5-1,NA,TGCGCCAGCGGCTTGGCGGTGGGATCCTACGAGCAGTACTTC,CASGLAVGSYEQYF
TRBJ2-7,NA,TRBV20-1,NA,TGCAGTGCTAGAGTGTGGGTTCTGGGGAACTACGAGCAGTACTTC,CSARVWVLGNYEQYF
TRBJ2-1,few,TRBV5-1,NA,TGCGCCAGCAGCCCGGAGGGAGACAGCTACAATGAGCAGTTCTTC,CASSPEGDSYNEQFF
TRBJ2-3,once,TRBV20-1,NA,TGCAGTGTCGGGCCCACAGATACGCAGTATTTT,CSVGPTDTQYF
TRBJ2-7,few,TRBV6-2/TRBV6-3,NA,TGTGCCAGCAGCAACCACGGACGCCCGGGGTACTTC,CASSNHGRPGYF
TRBJ1-1,few,TRBV6-6,TRBD1,TGTGCCAGCAGTTACGGGGGACAGGGGGTGAACACTGAAGCTTTCTTT,CASSYGGQGVNTEAFF
TRBJ2-5,few,TRBV3-1,NA,TGTGCCAGCAGCCGATGGGGAGATGAAGAGACCCAGTACTTC,CASSRWGDEETQYF
TRBJ2-7,NA,TRBV7-9,NA,TGTGCCAGCAGCTCAGGGGACGTTTCCTACGAGCAGTACTTC,CASSSGDVSYEQYF
TRBJ2-3,NA,TRBV27,TRBD2,TGTGCCAGCAGTTTTTCGATCTCCGGGGCGGGAGTAGATACGCAGTATTTT,CASSFSISGAGVDTQYF
TRBJ2-5,NA,TRBV6-5,TRBD2,TGTGCCAGCAGACCTCTCGGGACTAGCGGGAGGGAGACCCAGTACTTC,CASRPLGTSGRETQYF
TRBJ2-7,few,TRBV12-3/TRBV12-4,NA,TGTGCCAGCACCAACAACGAGGCGGCTAACTACGAGCAGTACTTC,CASTNNEAANYEQYF
TRBJ2-1,NA,TRBV7-2,TRBD2,TGTGCCAGCAGCTTAAACCGCTTAGCGGGGGGAAATGAGCAGTTCTTC,CASSLNRLAGGNEQFF
TRBJ2-7,NA,TRBV7-2,TRBD2,TGTGCCAGCAGCTTAGAAACTAGCGCCTACGAGCAGTACTTC,CASSLETSAYEQYF
TRBJ2-3,NA,TRBV5-8,TRBD2,TGTGCCAGCAGCCAAGAGAGCGGGGGGGACACAGATACGCAGTATTTT,CASSQESGGDTDTQYF